This is a list of T cell receptor beta chains from one sample in a study of post-analysis software for immune sequencing data. TCRdb re-called the PCR reads with MiXCR, one entry per CDR3 protein. This sample yields under 650,000 distinct CDR3 sequences, of which about 40% are seen a single time; around 1.7% belongs to the top ten. Sequencing input: blood. The receptors originated from a girl aged 10 to 17 with multiple sclerosis. Each CDR3 is given with its conserved first and last residue. The order of the fields is D gene, J gene, clone size, V gene, CDR3 protein, CDR3 DNA. D genes are given only for firm matches. Only part of the rows carry a size: once, few, many, or a class if the clone is expanded.

D: -
J: TRBJ1-3
size: -
V: TRBV13
CDR3: CASSFAGAGNTIYF
DNA: TGTGCCAGCAGCTTCGCGGGGGCTGGAAACACCATATATTTT

D: TRBD1
J: TRBJ2-5
size: few
V: TRBV5-5
CDR3: CASSYDRGNQETQYF
DNA: TGTGCCAGCAGCTACGACAGGGGAAACCAAGAGACCCAGTACTTC

D: -
J: TRBJ2-3
size: few
V: TRBV2
CDR3: CASRDGMDTQYF
DNA: TGTGCCAGCAGGGACGGCATGGATACGCAGTATTTT

D: TRBD2
J: TRBJ2-7
size: -
V: TRBV3-1
CDR3: CASSHLAGSYEQYF
DNA: TGTGCCAGCAGCCACCTAGCGGGGTCCTACGAGCAGTACTTC

D: -
J: TRBJ2-7
size: few
V: TRBV20-1
CDR3: CSAARGRIEQYF
DNA: TGCAGTGCTGCGAGAGGGCGGATCGAACAGTACTTC

D: TRBD2
J: TRBJ2-4
size: -
V: TRBV4-2
CDR3: CASSQDGTSGRPGPKNIQYF
DNA: TGTGCCAGCAGCCAGGATGGGACTAGCGGGAGGCCCGGACCCAAAAACATTCAGTACTTC

D: -
J: TRBJ2-3
size: many
V: TRBV10-1
CDR3: CASSMADTQYF
DNA: TGCGCCAGCAGCATGGCAGATACGCAGTATTTT

D: TRBD1
J: TRBJ2-7
size: -
V: TRBV12-3/TRBV12-4
CDR3: CASSTDRLTYEQYF
DNA: TGTGCCAGCAGTACGGACAGGCTAACCTACGAGCAGTACTTC

D: -
J: TRBJ2-2
size: -
V: TRBV6-6
CDR3: CASSIASTGELFF
DNA: TGTGCCAGCAGTATCGCTAGCACCGGGGAGCTGTTTTTT

D: -
J: TRBJ1-5
size: once
V: TRBV28
CDR3: CASKIQGLSNQPQHF
DNA: TGTGCCAGCAAGATACAGGGCCTAAGCAATCAGCCCCAGCATTTT

D: -
J: TRBJ2-3
size: few
V: TRBV2
CDR3: CASSNPPDTQYF
DNA: TGTGCCAGCAGCAACCCCCCCGATACGCAGTATTTT

D: TRBD2
J: TRBJ2-7
size: few
V: TRBV29-1
CDR3: CSVEGLADPYEQYF
DNA: TGCAGCGTTGAAGGTCTAGCGGACCCCTACGAGCAGTACTTC

D: TRBD2
J: TRBJ2-3
size: -
V: TRBV29-1
CDR3: CSVILAGGTDTQYF
DNA: TGCAGCGTTATACTAGCGGGAGGAACAGATACGCAGTATTTT

D: -
J: TRBJ1-2
size: few
V: TRBV4-1
CDR3: CASSYQGDYGYTF
DNA: TGCGCCAGCAGCTATCAGGGAGACTATGGCTACACCTTC

D: TRBD1
J: TRBJ2-5
size: -
V: TRBV4-1
CDR3: CASSRGQGHQETQYF
DNA: TGCGCCAGCAGCCGGGGACAGGGGCACCAAGAGACCCAGTACTTC

D: -
J: TRBJ1-6
size: -
V: TRBV5-4
CDR3: CASSTGRRLDNSPLHF
DNA: TGTGCCAGCAGCACGGGCCGCCGACTAGATAATTCACCCCTCCACTTT

D: TRBD1
J: TRBJ2-5
size: -
V: TRBV24-1
CDR3: CTTSDPTGDKETQYF
DNA: TGTACCACCAGTGATCCCACAGGGGATAAAGAGACCCAGTACTTC

D: -
J: TRBJ2-7
size: many
V: TRBV12-3/TRBV12-4
CDR3: CASSLLGREQYF
DNA: TGTGCCAGCAGTTTACTGGGGAGGGAGCAGTACTTC

D: -
J: TRBJ2-5
size: -
V: TRBV7-8
CDR3: CASSGGTPPETQYF
DNA: TGTGCCAGCAGCGGCGGGACACCCCCCGAGACCCAGTACTTC

D: -
J: TRBJ2-4
size: -
V: TRBV6-5
CDR3: CASSYSIGGSNIRYF
DNA: TGTGCCAGCAGTTACTCGATTGGCGGCAGCAACATTCGGTACTTC

D: -
J: TRBJ1-2
size: -
V: TRBV5-1
CDR3: CASSPGQNSNYGYTF
DNA: TGCGCCAGCAGCCCAGGACAGAACTCTAACTATGGCTACACCTTC

D: TRBD1
J: TRBJ1-2
size: -
V: TRBV20-1
CDR3: CSAIPPWTGRRDENGYTF
DNA: TGCAGTGCTATCCCCCCGTGGACAGGCCGGAGGGACGAAAATGGCTACACCTTC

D: -
J: TRBJ2-5
size: -
V: TRBV25-1
CDR3: CASSDSGLMIQTQYF
DNA: TGTGCCAGCAGTGATTCGGGACTCATGATCCAGACCCAGTACTTC

D: -
J: TRBJ2-7
size: -
V: TRBV20-1
CDR3: CSARDTEEYYEQYF
DNA: TGCAGTGCTAGAGATACAGAGGAGTACTACGAGCAGTACTTC

D: TRBD1
J: TRBJ2-1
size: -
V: TRBV29-1
CDR3: CNVEDGDRGLYEQFF
DNA: TGCAACGTTGAAGATGGAGACAGGGGGCTCTATGAGCAGTTCTTC

D: -
J: TRBJ2-7
size: -
V: TRBV12-3/TRBV12-4
CDR3: CASSSTRAAEGYEQYF
DNA: TGTGCCAGCAGTTCCACCCGGGCGGCAGAGGGCTACGAGCAGTACTTC

D: TRBD2
J: TRBJ2-1
size: few
V: TRBV27
CDR3: CASRVGRQSLNEQFF
DNA: TGTGCCAGCAGAGTCGGGAGGCAAAGCCTCAATGAGCAGTTCTTC

D: -
J: TRBJ2-3
size: few
V: TRBV20-1
CDR3: CSAALRAPDTQYF
DNA: TGCAGTGCTGCCTTAAGAGCCCCAGATACGCAGTATTTT

D: -
J: TRBJ2-3
size: few
V: TRBV7-2
CDR3: CASRPQGGTDTQYF
DNA: TGTGCCAGCAGGCCTCAGGGCGGCACGGATACGCAGTATTTT

D: TRBD1
J: TRBJ2-3
size: few
V: TRBV11-2
CDR3: CASSLDRGGVGDTQYF
DNA: TGTGCCAGCAGCTTAGATCGAGGGGGCGTTGGAGATACGCAGTATTTT

D: TRBD2
J: TRBJ2-5
size: -
V: TRBV5-1
CDR3: CASSLVISGGEETQYF
DNA: TGCGCCAGCAGCTTGGTGATTAGCGGGGGTGAAGAGACCCAGTACTTC

D: -
J: TRBJ2-4
size: few
V: TRBV10-3
CDR3: CAIRPAGAKNIQYF
DNA: TGTGCCATCAGGCCCGCGGGGGCCAAAAACATTCAGTACTTC

D: -
J: TRBJ1-2
size: -
V: TRBV20-1
CDR3: CSALPAGSYGYTF
DNA: TGCAGTGCTCTCCCAGCAGGGAGCTATGGCTACACCTTC

D: TRBD1
J: TRBJ1-2
size: few
V: TRBV27
CDR3: CASRELGQGDGYTF
DNA: TGTGCCAGCAGGGAGTTAGGACAGGGGGATGGCTACACCTTC

D: TRBD2
J: TRBJ2-4
size: few
V: TRBV7-9
CDR3: CASSAQAGGLAKNIQYF
DNA: TGTGCCAGCAGCGCCCAAGCGGGGGGATTAGCCAAAAACATTCAGTACTTC

D: -
J: TRBJ2-3
size: -
V: TRBV24-1
CDR3: CATSNTGITDTQYF
DNA: TGTGCCACCAGTAATACTGGGATCACAGATACGCAGTATTTT

D: -
J: TRBJ1-2
size: few
V: TRBV29-1
CDR3: CSVETSGNRGYTF
DNA: TGCAGCGTTGAAACTTCTGGGAATCGGGGCTACACCTTC